This section outlines one T cell receptor beta chain sequence together with its context. The antigen remains undetermined. Germline CDR1 and CDR2: KGHDR and SFDVKD. The CDR3 runs to 13 residues. V was shortened by 8 bases and J by 7 bases, with 17 bases between the two germline ends. The data were obtained in a study of T cells in Graves' hyperthyroidism and ophthalmopathy. TCR beta CDR3 sequences were amplified from RNA transcripts. The HTBI primer set served for first-round RT-PCR of the TCR CDR3. TCRdb ran MiXCR on the multiplex PCR reads and lists one entry per CDR3 protein. Altogether about 610,000 distinct CDR3 sequences are present, about 45% being singletons, with the ten largest covering about 8.3%. The study enrolled patients aged 18 to 65 with newly diagnosed hyperthyroidism of under 2 months' duration. Clinicians diagnosed patients from clinical symptoms, serum thyroxine and TRAb, thyroid ultrasound and orbital computed tomography.

Notes on the study in general: The model made its ophthalmopathy prediction, and onset followed a median roughly 6.5 months later. Among clonotypes expanded in thyroid above 0.001, most were also found in blood.

This chain connects TRBV24-1 to TRBJ2-7; D is perhaps TRBD2 (5 bases). The TCR originated in a woman between 18 and 30 years old with Graves' hyperthyroidism. Sequencing was performed on peripheral blood or thyroid tissue (not recorded which). CDR3 sequence: CATTADSYNEQYF. CDR3 nucleotides: TGTGCCACCACGGCGGACTCCTACAATGAGCAGTACTTC.